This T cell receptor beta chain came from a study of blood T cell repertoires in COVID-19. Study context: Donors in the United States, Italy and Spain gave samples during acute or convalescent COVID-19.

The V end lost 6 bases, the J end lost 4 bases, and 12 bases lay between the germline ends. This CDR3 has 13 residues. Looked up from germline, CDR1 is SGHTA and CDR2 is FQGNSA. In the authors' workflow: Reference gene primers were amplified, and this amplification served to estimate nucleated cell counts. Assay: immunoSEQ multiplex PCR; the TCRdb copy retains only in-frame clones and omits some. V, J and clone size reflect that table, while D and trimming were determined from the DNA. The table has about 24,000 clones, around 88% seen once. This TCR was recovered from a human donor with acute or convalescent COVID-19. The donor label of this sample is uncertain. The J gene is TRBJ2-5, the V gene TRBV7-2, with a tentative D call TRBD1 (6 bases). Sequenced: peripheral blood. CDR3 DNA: TGTGCCAGCAGTAAGGGCAGGGGAGAGACCCAGTACTTC. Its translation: CASSKGRGETQYF.